What follows is one T cell receptor (beta chain) and its context. Assay used: immunoSEQ multiplex PCR; TCRdb lists only in-frame clones, some missing. The sample records 100,000 to 150,000 clones, roughly 87% being singletons. This CDR3 is built from 14 residues. The J segment lost 3 bases and the V segment lost 5 bases, leaving 5 bases of the junction unmatched. Germline V gives CDR1 MDHEN, CDR2 SYDVKM. The data belong to a study of control samples from healthy donors and cancer patients. The V gene is TRBV28, the J gene TRBJ2-3, with 7 bases that match TRBD2. The receptor's source is a young man in good health. The sequencing input was blood. DNA of the CDR3: TGTGCCAGCAGTCCGGGGAGGGTTACAGATACGCAGTATTTT. Translation: CASSPGRVTDTQYF.